The 29 T cell receptor beta chains in this list originate from one sample, sequenced in a study of T cells after yellow fever vaccination. MiXCR, applied by TCRdb to the 5' RACE reads, yields one record per CDR3 protein. The sample has approximately 300,000 distinct CDR3 sequences, approximately 11% seen once. This material consisted of CD4+ T cells sorted from PBMCs, taken 45 days after the yellow fever booster vaccination. These receptors were obtained from a man aged 18 to 29 who received the YFV17D yellow fever vaccine.

The CDR3 DNA sequence: TGCGCCAGCAGCCAAGTCAGGGACGGTCAGCCCCAGCATTTT. Translating it yields CASSQVRDGQPQHF. The gene calls are TRBV4-1 and TRBJ1-5, with TRBD1 as a possible D gene (5 bases). V dropped 1 base and J dropped 6 bases, with 10 bases sitting between them. CDR3 length equals 14 residues. Germline CDR1 and CDR2: MGHRA and YSYEKL.

The table lists this clonotype with many counts. This chain joins TRBV2 and TRBJ1-3; D unclear. Germline loops: CDR1 SNHLY, CDR2 FYNNEI. This CDR3 spans 13 amino acids. This CDR3 is CASGVNSGNTIYF. DNA for the CDR3: TGTGCTAGCGGGGTGAACTCTGGAAACACCATATATTTT.

This clonotype was seen a handful of times. The genes are TRBV28 and TRBJ2-3, with 15 bases lining up with TRBD2. Germline V gene data show CDR1 as MDHEN and CDR2 as SYDVKM. This CDR3 spans 15 amino acids. V gave up 3 bases and J gave up 8 bases; unmatched junction bases: 3. The CDR3 DNA reads as TGTGCCAGCAGTTTCGCGGGACTAGCGGGAGGTACGCAGTATTTT. Protein: CASSFAGLAGGTQYF. Filled out from reference TRBV28 and TRBJ2-3, the complete variable domain reads DVKVTQSSRYLVKRTGEKVFLECVQDMDHENMFWYRQDPGLGLRLIYFSYDVKMKEKGDIPEGYSVSREKKERFSLILESASTNQTSMYLCASSFAGLAGGTQYFGPGTRLTVL.

V gene TRBV7-2 combines with J gene TRBJ1-3; D perhaps matches TRBD1 (5 bases). Germline CDR1 SGHTA, CDR2 FQGNSA. Trimming cost V 3 bases and J 4 bases, with 10 bases left between them. The CDR3 consists of 14 residues. CDR3 in DNA: TGTGCCAGCAGCTTGGGGGTGGCGGGAAACACCATATATTTT. Its protein is CASSLGVAGNTIYF.

This clonotype was found a few times. V is TRBV29-1 and J is TRBJ2-3; 10 nucleotides agree with TRBD1. CDR1 and CDR2 (germline): SQVTM, ANQGSEA. The CDR3 has 14 residues. J lost 2 bases, V lost 7 bases, and 6 bases had no gene match. CDR3 amino acids: CSADRGPSTDTQYF. The CDR3 bases are TGCAGCGCCGACAGGGGGCCTTCCACAGATACGCAGTATTTT.

This clonotype was seen more than once but under ten times. This chain connects TRBV7-2 to TRBJ2-3; no firm D call. The CDR3 consists of 10 residues. Germline V CDR1 and CDR2: SGHTA, FQGNSA. Trimming stripped 2 bases from V and 7 bases from J, with 1 base between. DNA of the CDR3: TGTGCCAGCAGCTTAAATACGCAGTATTTT. Translation gives CASSLNTQYF.

The V call is TRBV20-1, the J call TRBJ1-1; no clear D. The CDR3 loop spans 12 amino acids. Looked up from germline, CDR1 is DFQATT and CDR2 is SNEGSKA (reference sequence). Trimming left V 5 bases short and J 1 base short, with 8 bases between. CDR3 nucleotides: TGCAGTGCTCACCGACAGAACACTGAAGCTTTCTTT. As protein: CSAHRQNTEAFF.

This clonotype was detected a few times. The chain recombines TRBV7-6 with TRBJ2-3, with 8 bases lining up with TRBD2. Trimming at V came to 2 bases and at J to 6 bases, leaving 7 bases not matched to a gene. The CDR3 extends over 15 amino acids. Germline V gene sequence: CDR1 SGHVS, CDR2 FNYEAQ. The CDR3 here is CASSLFGGVADTQYF. The DNA for the CDR3 is TGTGCCAGCAGCTTATTCGGGGGGGTCGCCGATACGCAGTATTTT.

CDR3 in DNA: TGTGCCAGCAGGGGATCGGGTCAGCCCCAGCATTTT. Amino acids: CASRGSGQPQHF. V gene TRBV28 combines with J gene TRBJ1-5, with unresolved D. The CDR3 runs 12 residues. Germline CDR1 is MDHEN and CDR2 is SYDVKM. V gave up 6 bases and J gave up 6 bases, with 9 bases separating them.

This clonotype was detected a few times. The chain is built from TRBV20-1 and TRBJ1-4; D not resolved. The CDR3 extends over 15 amino acids. Trimming left V 0 bases short and J 4 bases short, with 12 bases between. Germline V CDR1 and CDR2: DFQATT, SNEGSKA (reference sequence). CDR3 protein: CSARDGGSSNEKLFF. In nucleotides, the CDR3 is TGCAGTGCTAGAGATGGAGGCAGTAGTAATGAAAAACTGTTTTTT.

The CDR3 is CATSGPMTGSGNNEQFF. DNA of the CDR3: TGTGCCACCAGTGGCCCCATGACAGGGTCTGGTAACAATGAGCAGTTCTTC. The chain recombines TRBV24-1 with TRBJ2-1; the match to TRBD1 covers 7 bases. The CDR3 is made up of 17 amino acids. J was trimmed by 5 bases and V by 5 bases; bases with no gene match: 14. Germline V gene sequence: CDR1 KGHDR, CDR2 SFDVKD.

The J gene is TRBJ2-7, the V gene TRBV5-4, with 8 bases that match TRBD2. This CDR3 is built from 15 residues. V was pared by 0 bases and J by 3 bases, with 5 bases of the junction left unmatched. Per the germline V gene, CDR1 is SGHNT and CDR2 is YYREEE (reference sequence). Here the CDR3 reads CASSLGRGDRYEQYF. The CDR3 nucleotides read TGTGCCAGCAGCTTGGGGCGGGGGGACCGCTACGAGCAGTACTTC.

This clonotype was seen many times. The CDR3 loop is CASSPDFGVELFF. CDR3 coding DNA: TGCGCCAGCAGCCCAGACTTCGGTGTGGAACTGTTTTTT. This chain links TRBV5-1 with TRBJ1-4; D gene uncertain. This CDR3 has 13 residues. Germline loops: CDR1 SGHRS, CDR2 YFSETQ. Trimming stripped 4 bases from V and 12 bases from J, with 16 bases between.

This clonotype occurred many times. V gene TRBV7-3 combines with J gene TRBJ2-2; D ambiguous. Germline V CDR1 and CDR2: SGHTA, FQGTGA. Trimming shortened V by 3 bases and J by 4 bases, and 12 bases separated the two germline ends. The CDR3 covers 15 residues. CDR3 protein: CASSLGTLSTGELFF. The DNA for the CDR3 is TGTGCCAGCAGCTTGGGCACTCTTAGCACCGGGGAGCTGTTTTTT.

The chain carries TRBV6-2 or TRBV6-3 and TRBJ2-5; D perhaps matches TRBD1 (5 bases). There are 14 residues in the CDR3. Germline CDR1 is MNHEY and CDR2 is SVGEGT. V was clipped by 0 bases and J by 0 bases, with 5 bases between them. The CDR3 nucleotides read TGTGCCAGCAGTTACTCCAGGGACCAAGAGACCCAGTACTTC. Translation: CASSYSRDQETQYF.

This clonotype came up a few times. V usage is TRBV6-5 and J usage is TRBJ2-3; D not resolved. The CDR3 runs 14 residues. From germline, CDR1 is MNHEY and CDR2 SVGAGI. Trimming took off 6 bases at V and 1 base at J, with 11 bases between the two ends. The CDR3 DNA follows: TGTGCCAGCAGCGACGTGGCACGCACAGATACGCAGTATTTT. The encoded protein is CASSDVARTDTQYF.

This clonotype was counted a few times. The rearrangement links TRBV11-3 to TRBJ1-3, with D uncertain. In germline, CDR1 is SGHNT, CDR2 YENEEA. Trimming pared 3 bases from V and 3 bases from J, leaving 15 bases between. The CDR3 spans 16 residues. Here the CDR3 reads CASSFFEGADGNTIYF. Written as DNA, the CDR3 is TGTGCCAGCAGCTTTTTTGAGGGCGCGGATGGAAACACCATATATTTT.

This clonotype was counted many times. This rearrangement joins TRBV4-1 to TRBJ2-7; D is ambiguous. The CDR3 loop spans 14 amino acids. The V gene's germline CDR1 is MGHRA and CDR2 YSYEKL. Trimming left V 0 bases short and J 3 bases short, with 9 bases between. As DNA, the CDR3 is TGCGCCAGCAGCCAAGAAAACTCCGGCTACGAGCAGTACGTC. It specifies CASSQENSGYEQYV.

The rearrangement uses TRBV28 and TRBJ2-7; D call uncertain. The CDR3 totals 16 residues. The germline gives CDR1 MDHEN, CDR2 SYDVKM. Trimming took off 5 bases at V and 4 bases at J, with 21 bases between the two ends. CDR3 sequence (DNA): TGTGCCAGCAGTCCCCAATCCCCGGGCCCGCCATACGAGCAGTACGTC. Protein sequence: CASSPQSPGPPYEQYV.

The table lists this clonotype with many counts. V usage is TRBV9 and J usage is TRBJ2-1, with a possible D match to TRBD1 (7 bases). Trimming pared 0 bases from V and 1 base from J, leaving 8 bases between. The CDR3 consists of 15 residues. Germline CDR1 SGDLS, CDR2 YYNGEE. The chain's CDR3 is CASSVAGGSYNEQFF. The CDR3 bases are TGTGCCAGCAGCGTAGCAGGGGGGTCCTACAATGAGCAGTTCTTC.

The CDR3 DNA follows: TGTGCCAGTAGTTCCGGACAGGGTCGGACTAATGAAAAACTGTTTTTT. Its protein product is CASSSGQGRTNEKLFF. The chain combines TRBV19 with TRBJ1-4; the match to TRBD1 covers 8 bases. This CDR3 region has 16 residues. The J segment lost 2 bases and the V segment lost 5 bases, leaving 7 bases of the junction unmatched. Germline CDR1 is LNHDA and CDR2 is SQIVND (reference sequence).

V and J are TRBV9 and TRBJ1-2; 10 nucleotides agree with TRBD1. The CDR3 spans 14 residues. V was clipped by 4 bases and J by 7 bases; unmatched bases: 7. Germline V lookup: CDR1 SGDLS, CDR2 YYNGEE. CDR3 in amino acids: CASSQLTGGPGYTF. CDR3 nucleotides: TGTGCCAGCAGCCAACTGACAGGGGGCCCTGGCTACACCTTC.

Ten or more counts support this clonotype. The chain combines TRBV7-2 with TRBJ2-3; TRBD2 aligns across 7 bases. The CDR3 runs 15 residues. J was trimmed by 8 bases and V by 5 bases; bases with no gene match: 13. CDR1 is SGHTA, CDR2 FQGNSA, per germline. CDR3 DNA: TGTGCCAGCAGCGTCGCCCCGACCCGGGAGGCTACGCAGTATTTT. Residues: CASSVAPTREATQYF.

This clonotype has just a few counts. The chain has TRBV6-2 or TRBV6-3 and TRBJ2-3, with no clear D. V was clipped by 8 bases and J by 0 bases, with 21 bases between them. The germline V gene encodes CDR1 MNHEY and CDR2 SVGEGT. CDR3 length equals 17 residues. The CDR3 sequence: CASVRRKTASSTDTQYF. As DNA, the CDR3 is TGTGCCAGCGTACGGCGGAAAACGGCCTCTAGCACAGATACGCAGTATTTT.

The chain is built from TRBV5-1 and TRBJ1-1; D ambiguous. From germline, CDR1 is SGHRS and CDR2 YFSETQ. The CDR3 is 15 amino acids. Trimming shortened V by 0 bases and J by 8 bases, and 17 bases separated the two germline ends. This CDR3 is CASSLAIGEHSEAFF. CDR3 sequence (DNA): TGCGCCAGCAGCTTGGCCATAGGAGAGCACAGCGAAGCTTTCTTT.

In this sample, this clonotype turned up a few times. The junction differs from germline at one of its ends, possibly a read error. The rearrangement uses TRBV7-7 and TRBJ2-1; a possible D gene is TRBD1 (6 bases). This CDR3 contains 14 residues. CDR1 and CDR2 from the germline V gene are SSHAT and FNYEAQ (reference sequence). The CDR3 DNA is TGTGCTAGCAGCCGGACAGCTTCCTACAATGAGCAGTTCTTC. This encodes CASSRTASYNEQFF. The full variable domain, in which reference TRBV7-7 and TRBJ2-1 provide the parts outside the CDR3, is GAGVSQSPRYKVTKRGQDVTLRCDPISSHATLYWYQQALGQGPEFLTYFNYEAQPDKSGLPSDRFSAERPEGSISTLTIQRTEQRDSAMYRCASSRTASYNEQFFGPGTRLTVL.

V usage is TRBV11-2 and J usage is TRBJ1-2, with a possible D match to TRBD1 (5 bases). Deletions cut 5 bases from V and 0 bases from J, with 13 bases between. The CDR3 runs to 15 residues. Germline CDR1 is SGHAT and CDR2 is FQNNGV. The CDR3 is CASSPTWDSNYGYTF. The CDR3 DNA is TGTGCCAGCAGCCCTACCTGGGACTCTAACTATGGCTACACCTTC.

In this sample, this clonotype turned up a few times. CDR3 in amino acids: CASSLTGISGANVLTF. CDR3 in DNA: TGTGCCAGCAGCCTCACCGGGATATCTGGGGCCAACGTCCTGACTTTC. This chain connects TRBV9 to TRBJ2-6; weak D call: TRBD2 (5 bases). Trimming stripped 4 bases from V and 1 base from J, with 12 bases between. Germline V lookup: CDR1 SGDLS, CDR2 YYNGEE. The length of the CDR3 is 16 residues.

This chain links TRBV7-3 with TRBJ2-3; 13 positions match TRBD2. V was pared by 0 bases and J by 4 bases, with 7 bases of the junction left unmatched. From germline, CDR1 is SGHTA and CDR2 FQGTGA. CDR3 length equals 18 residues. The CDR3 protein is CASSLTVTSGGRADTQYF. The CDR3 coding sequence is TGTGCCAGCAGCTTAACGGTGACTAGCGGGGGGCGCGCAGATACGCAGTATTTT.